This record concerns one TCR beta chain sequence. No antigen is known for it. This CDR3 region has 15 residues. V was trimmed by 5 bases and J by 3 bases, leaving 17 bases between them. Germline V gives CDR1 SGHVS, CDR2 FQNEAQ. This sample is drawn from a study of T cell responses to AZD1222 COVID-19 vaccine. Study outcomes and limitations: Donors were mostly white British, more females; clonal diversity possibly underestimated.

Produced via immunoSEQ multiplex PCR; TCRdb's table is partial and in-frame only. The sample has about 270,000 clones, 85% to 95% seen once; the top ten hold around 0.6%. The sample in question was peripheral blood, obtained 28 days after the second AZD1222 dose. This clonotype was obtained from an adult who received the AZD1222 COVID-19 vaccine. This chain connects TRBV7-8 to TRBJ2-7; D is perhaps TRBD1 (5 bases). CDR3: CASSPLTGYIYEQYF. The CDR3, as DNA: TGTGCCAGCAGCCCATTAACAGGCTATATCTACGAGCAGTACTTC.